These T cell receptor beta chains were read from a single sample in a study of human CD8 memory T cell subsets. TCRdb reprocessed the 5' RACE reads and keeps a single row for each CDR3 protein, giving no DNA. Its table records about 10,000 distinct CDR3 sequences. Sequenced: CD8+ stem-like memory T cells (TSCM and TCM) sorted from PBMCs. The receptor set was obtained from a human donor in good health. Each CDR3 is given with its conserved first and last residue. Size tells how often a clone was seen (once, few, many) or the class of an expanded clone, and some rows leave it out.

abundance	j_gene	v_gene	CDR3aa
-	TRBJ2-1	TRBV12-3/TRBV12-4	CASSFVPTSYNEQFF
-	TRBJ2-1	TRBV20-1	CSAGGQGRLGGPFDEQFF
-	TRBJ1-5	TRBV28	CASGQAYSNQPQHF
-	TRBJ1-1	TRBV12-3/TRBV12-4	CASSFGYPNTEAFF
medium-sized	TRBJ1-4	TRBV20-1	CSATAFKSWGRGTTNEKLFF
-	TRBJ2-5	TRBV4-3	CASSQDGMGETQYF
-	TRBJ2-7	TRBV10-3	CAISERVYEQYF
-	TRBJ1-1	TRBV7-9	CASSLGSRGQFTEAFF
-	TRBJ2-3	TRBV12-3/TRBV12-4	CASSLGERGFATDTQYF
-	TRBJ2-7	TRBV29-1	CSVEGADSETYEQYF
-	TRBJ1-1	TRBV20-1	CSARDPGGHTEAFF
-	TRBJ2-7	TRBV7-8	CASSPTPSGYEQYF
-	TRBJ2-5	TRBV7-9	CASSPGPAEETQYF
-	TRBJ2-1	TRBV7-9	CASSLAGRQAYNEQFF
-	TRBJ2-7	TRBV25-1	CASSELAGARSYEQYF
-	TRBJ2-5	TRBV20-1	CSAKSYTGQQETQYF
medium-sized	TRBJ2-5	TRBV10-3	CAISETGTGGSQETQYF
-	TRBJ2-3	TRBV11-2	CASSLAGGTTDTQYF
-	TRBJ2-1	TRBV29-1	CSVEDWLAGAGEQFF
-	TRBJ2-3	TRBV5-6	CASSRQASTDTQYF
-	TRBJ2-7	TRBV7-9	CASSLEPYEQYF
-	TRBJ1-4	TRBV25-1	CASSEYREKLFF
-	TRBJ2-1	TRBV6-1	CASSAGEGHYNEQFF
-	TRBJ2-1	TRBV6-2/TRBV6-3	CASSYQGIDEQFF
medium-sized	TRBJ2-1	TRBV28	CASSREGAEQFF
-	TRBJ2-3	TRBV12-3/TRBV12-4	CASSLVRSTDTQYF
-	TRBJ1-5	TRBV2	CASSEGGWGNQPQHF
-	TRBJ2-7	TRBV6-5	CASSPRTGLYEQYF
-	TRBJ1-1	TRBV6-4	CASSPASGDTEAFF
medium-sized	TRBJ1-6	TRBV30	CAVTGLPGSPLHF
large	TRBJ1-1	TRBV6-4	CASSQGADRREAFF
-	TRBJ1-1	TRBV19	CASTPRGPLNTEAFF
-	TRBJ2-1	TRBV20-1	CSARRMEVTYNEQFF
medium-sized	TRBJ2-7	TRBV20-1	CSAKGTSGDHEQYF